A selection of T cell receptor beta chains follows, all from one sample in a study of OX40 agonist ivuxolimab in advanced cancers. This table comes from immunoSEQ multiplex PCR, and its TCRdb copy is limited to in-frame clones, with some not included. There are 77,000 or so clones in the sample; approximately 85% occur only once, and around 2% lies in the top ten. The sample in question was CD4+ or CD8+ T cells sorted from blood, obtained in a trial of the OX40 agonist ivuxolimab. The receptors here all came from an adult with an advanced solid tumor such as melanoma, head and neck, liver or kidney cancer. Both conserved end residues are part of each CDR3. A D gene is named only where the DNA matches it firmly. The size of a clone is reported for some rows only, either as once, few or many, or as a class for expanded clones.

v_gene: TRBV5-5
abundance: .
j_gene: TRBJ1-4
d_gene: .
CDR3nt: TGTGCCAGCAGCCCTGTCACAAATGAAAAACTGTTTTTT
CDR3aa: CASSPVTNEKLFF

v_gene: TRBV15
abundance: .
j_gene: TRBJ2-7
d_gene: .
CDR3nt: TGTGCCACCAGAGACCGGGGCTCCTACGAGCAGTACTTC
CDR3aa: CATRDRGSYEQYF

v_gene: TRBV4-1
abundance: .
j_gene: TRBJ2-7
d_gene: .
CDR3nt: TGCGCCAGCAGCCAAGATCCCGGGACTCCCTACGAGCAGTACTTC
CDR3aa: CASSQDPGTPYEQYF

v_gene: TRBV10-1
abundance: .
j_gene: TRBJ1-2
d_gene: .
CDR3nt: TGCGCCAGCCATGGTTTTGGCTATGGCTACACCTTC
CDR3aa: CASHGFGYGYTF

v_gene: TRBV19
abundance: .
j_gene: TRBJ1-1
d_gene: .
CDR3nt: TGTGCCAGTAGAAGGAGACAGGTGGCTTCAGTAAGCACTGAAGCTTTCTTT
CDR3aa: CASRRRQVASVSTEAFF

v_gene: TRBV19
abundance: .
j_gene: TRBJ1-1
d_gene: TRBD1
CDR3nt: TGTGCCAGTAGCACACAGGGGGGTAACACTGAAGCTTTCTTT
CDR3aa: CASSTQGGNTEAFF

v_gene: TRBV5-1
abundance: .
j_gene: TRBJ1-1
d_gene: .
CDR3nt: TGCGCCAGCAGCTTTGGGGGAGACACTGAAGCTTTCTTT
CDR3aa: CASSFGGDTEAFF

v_gene: TRBV9
abundance: .
j_gene: TRBJ2-7
d_gene: TRBD2
CDR3nt: TGTGCCAGCAGCGTACTAGGGACTAGCGTAAACTCGGCGGGTGAGCAGTACTTC
CDR3aa: CASSVLGTSVNSAGEQYF

v_gene: TRBV6-5
abundance: .
j_gene: TRBJ2-5
d_gene: .
CDR3nt: TGTGCCAGCAGTTACTCTCCAGGGAATACAGAGACCCAGTACTTC
CDR3aa: CASSYSPGNTETQYF

v_gene: TRBV6-1
abundance: .
j_gene: TRBJ2-7
d_gene: TRBD1
CDR3nt: TGTGCCAGCAGTAAGACAGGGCCCTCCTACGAGCAGTACTTC
CDR3aa: CASSKTGPSYEQYF

v_gene: TRBV29-1
abundance: .
j_gene: TRBJ2-3
d_gene: .
CDR3nt: TGCAGCGTTGAACGATTCTTTTGGGGGCTAGCGGAGGCCGGAACAGATACGCAGTATTTT
CDR3aa: CSVERFFWGLAEAGTDTQYF

v_gene: TRBV19
abundance: .
j_gene: TRBJ1-5
d_gene: .
CDR3nt: TGTGCCAGTCGGCGGTGGGGGAGCAATCAGCCCCAGCATTTT
CDR3aa: CASRRWGSNQPQHF

v_gene: TRBV6-5
abundance: .
j_gene: TRBJ1-5
d_gene: .
CDR3nt: TGTGCCAGCAGAAAGCAGGGAATCACTCAGCCCCAGCATTTT
CDR3aa: CASRKQGITQPQHF

v_gene: TRBV25-1
abundance: .
j_gene: TRBJ2-2
d_gene: .
CDR3nt: TGTGCCAGTTCCAGGGATTTGAACGGGGAGCTGTTTTTT
CDR3aa: CASSRDLNGELFF

v_gene: TRBV6-4
abundance: .
j_gene: TRBJ2-2
d_gene: TRBD2
CDR3nt: TGTGCCAGCACACGGGAGGGCGGTACCGGGGAGCTGTTTTTT
CDR3aa: CASTREGGTGELFF

v_gene: TRBV15
abundance: .
j_gene: TRBJ1-3
d_gene: TRBD1
CDR3nt: TGTGCCACCAGCACTCGGACAGGGGGAGGAAACACCATATATTTT
CDR3aa: CATSTRTGGGNTIYF

v_gene: TRBV27
abundance: .
j_gene: TRBJ2-1
d_gene: .
CDR3nt: TGTGCCAGCAGTTCCTTAGCGTTTAGCTCCTACAATGAGCAGTTCTTC
CDR3aa: CASSSLAFSSYNEQFF

v_gene: TRBV19
abundance: once
j_gene: TRBJ2-5
d_gene: TRBD1
CDR3nt: TGTGCCAGTAGCGGGACAGGGCAAGAGACCCAGTACTTC
CDR3aa: CASSGTGQETQYF

v_gene: TRBV27
abundance: .
j_gene: TRBJ2-7
d_gene: TRBD1
CDR3nt: TGTGCCAGCAGTCCCGGGACAGGGTTCGGGCAGTACTTC
CDR3aa: CASSPGTGFGQYF

v_gene: TRBV18
abundance: few
j_gene: TRBJ1-5
d_gene: TRBD1
CDR3nt: TGTGCCAGCTCACCCGGGACAGGGGTGAACAATCAGCCCCAGCATTTT
CDR3aa: CASSPGTGVNNQPQHF

v_gene: TRBV11-3
abundance: .
j_gene: TRBJ2-3
d_gene: .
CDR3nt: TGTGCCAGCAGCTTTGGGGGCCCACAGGGTCCAGATACGCAGTATTTT
CDR3aa: CASSFGGPQGPDTQYF

v_gene: TRBV28
abundance: .
j_gene: TRBJ1-2
d_gene: .
CDR3nt: TGTGCCAGCAGCACCCCGGGGGCAGGGAATAACTATGGCTACACCTTC
CDR3aa: CASSTPGAGNNYGYTF

v_gene: TRBV28
abundance: .
j_gene: TRBJ1-5
d_gene: .
CDR3nt: TGTGCCAGCAGTTTATGGGGGCGGGCAGAGGACAATCAGCCCCAGCATTTT
CDR3aa: CASSLWGRAEDNQPQHF

v_gene: TRBV2
abundance: .
j_gene: TRBJ2-1
d_gene: TRBD2
CDR3nt: TGTGCCAGCAGGGGACTAGCGGGAGGGCCATCTCCGCCCAATGAGCAGTTCTTC
CDR3aa: CASRGLAGGPSPPNEQFF

v_gene: TRBV7-2
abundance: .
j_gene: TRBJ2-4
d_gene: .
CDR3nt: TGTGCCAGCAGCCGATTTGGGGCGGGGAAGAACATTCAGTACTTC
CDR3aa: CASSRFGAGKNIQYF

v_gene: TRBV11-2
abundance: .
j_gene: TRBJ2-2
d_gene: .
CDR3nt: TGTGCCAGCAGCCGAGGGACGGTCGAAACCGGGGAGCTGTTTTTT
CDR3aa: CASSRGTVETGELFF